What follows are 26 T cell receptor beta chains derived from one specimen sequenced in a study of T cell responses to AZD1222 COVID-19 vaccine. The table came from immunoSEQ multiplex PCR; TCRdb's copy has only in-frame clones and leaves some out. In the table there are more than 100,000 clones, around 94% of which are singletons. The sequencing used peripheral blood, collected on day 0 of AZD1222 vaccination. These receptors were taken from an adult in good health.

V is TRBV2 and J is TRBJ1-2; no reliable D call. CDR1 is SNHLY, CDR2 FYNNEI, per germline. Between the trimmed V and J ends, which lost 4 bases and 2 bases, there was a span of 11 bases. The CDR3 has 14 amino acids. The CDR3 protein is CASSGARNNYGYTF. The CDR3 nucleotides are TGTGCCAGCAGTGGTGCAAGAAACAACTATGGCTACACCTTC.

This chain connects TRBV12-5 to TRBJ1-5; 7 bases map to TRBD1. CDR1 LGHNT and CDR2 FRNRAP come from the germline V gene. The V segment lost 1 base and the J segment 1 base; nucleotides outside the gene matches: 4. The CDR3 spans 16 residues. In DNA form, the CDR3 reads TGTGCTAGTGGTTTGGCACCGACAGGGAGCAATCAGCCCCAGCATTTT. Translating gives CASGLAPTGSNQPQHF. The complete variable domain, with remaining parts taken from reference TRBV12-5 and TRBJ1-5, reads DARVTQTPRHKVTEMGQEVTMRCQPILGHNTVFWYRQTMMQGLELLAYFRNRAPLDDSGMPKDRFSAEMPDATLATLKIQPSEPRDSAVYFCASGLAPTGSNQPQHFGDGTRLSIL.

This rearrangement joins TRBV29-1 to TRBJ2-5, with D possibly matching TRBD1 (5 bases). The CDR3 contains 14 residues. Trimming removed 2 bases at V and 8 bases at J, with 18 bases between. Germline values: CDR1 SQVTM, CDR2 ANQGSEA. The CDR3 is CSVELGDSQGTQYF. The CDR3, as DNA: TGCAGCGTTGAACTAGGCGACAGCCAAGGTACCCAGTACTTC.

This chain joins TRBV11-3 and TRBJ2-5; no reliable D call. The CDR3 extends over 14 amino acids. V lost 1 base to trimming and J lost 0 bases, with 6 bases between them. The V gene's germline CDR1 is SGHNT and CDR2 YENEEA. Here the CDR3 reads CASSLGPYQETQYF. Here the CDR3 DNA reads TGTGCCAGCAGCTTAGGCCCGTACCAAGAGACCCAGTACTTC.

The chain combines TRBV2 with TRBJ1-2; the match to TRBD1 covers 7 bases. The CDR3 extends over 14 amino acids. Unmatched junction bases numbered 6, after V lost 5 bases and J lost 3 bases. The germline CDR1 and CDR2 sequences are SNHLY and FYNNEI. The CDR3 reads CASSSITGDYGYTF. As DNA, the CDR3 is TGTGCCAGCAGTTCTATCACAGGGGACTATGGCTACACCTTC.

The V and J genes are TRBV6-5 and TRBJ1-1; TRBD1 aligns across 10 bases. Looked up from germline, CDR1 is MNHEY and CDR2 is SVGAGI. The CDR3 covers 15 residues. Trimming took 2 bases from V and 5 from J; bases not matched to a gene: 5. The CDR3 sequence is CASSYEGQGETEAFF. In nucleotides, the CDR3 is TGTGCCAGCAGTTACGAAGGACAGGGGGAAACTGAAGCTTTCTTT.

The chain is built from TRBV7-2 and TRBJ1-1; D possibly corresponds to TRBD1 (6 bases). Trimming left V 5 bases short and J 2 bases short, with 12 bases between. This CDR3 is 14 amino acids long. Germline V gene sequence: CDR1 SGHTA, CDR2 FQGNSA. CDR3 protein: CASSPLQGNTEAFF. CDR3 bases: TGTGCCAGCAGCCCGTTACAGGGAAACACTGAAGCTTTCTTT.

The chain has TRBV15 and TRBJ1-4, with a weak D call TRBD1 (5 bases). Germline V gene data show CDR1 as LNHNV and CDR2 as YYDKDF (reference sequence). V lost 0 bases to trimming and J lost 5 bases, with 22 bases between them. The CDR3 has 19 residues. CDR3 sequence reads: CATSRDRPGALRLNEKLFF. CDR3 in DNA: TGTGCCACCAGCAGAGACCGTCCCGGGGCACTGAGGTTGAATGAAAAACTGTTTTTT.

The rearrangement uses TRBV7-3 and TRBJ1-5; no clear D. The germline CDR1 and CDR2 sequences are SGHTA and FQGTGA. Trimming left V 5 bases short and J 0 bases short, with 5 bases between. CDR3 size: 13 residues. For the CDR3, the DNA is TGTGCCAGCAGCCCCGATAGCAATCAGCCCCAGCATTTT. Protein sequence: CASSPDSNQPQHF.

The rearrangement uses TRBV6-2 or TRBV6-3 and TRBJ2-1, with D hard to call. The length of the CDR3 is 13 residues. Between the trimmed V and J ends, which lost 2 bases and 11 bases, there was a span of 13 bases. Germline values: CDR1 MNHEY, CDR2 SVGEGT. The CDR3 sequence is CASSYQYLDKQFF. For the CDR3, the DNA is TGTGCCAGCAGTTACCAGTATTTGGATAAGCAGTTCTTC.

CDR3 nucleotide sequence: TGTGCCAGCTCAGTAGGGGCACGTGAAAAACTGTTTTTT. It yields the protein CASSVGAREKLFF. J is TRBJ1-4 and V is TRBV18; D possibly corresponds to TRBD1 (5 bases). V dropped 5 bases and J dropped 7 bases, with 11 bases sitting between them. This CDR3 has 13 residues. From germline, CDR1 is KGHSH and CDR2 LQKENI. Using reference TRBV18 and TRBJ1-4 for the parts outside the CDR3, the full variable domain is NAGVMQNPRHLVRRRGQEARLRCSPMKGHSHVYWYRQLPEEGLKFMVYLQKENIIDESGMPKERFSAEFPKEGPSILRIQQVVRGDSAAYFCASSVGAREKLFFGSGTQLSVL.

The chain's CDR3 is CASSSQGLAGYEQYF. The CDR3 DNA follows: TGTGCCAGCAGTTCCCAGGGACTAGCGGGTTATGAGCAGTACTTC. This chain connects TRBV7-9 to TRBJ2-7; 12 bases match TRBD2. This CDR3 has 15 amino acids. V shed 6 bases and J 7 bases; nucleotides not matched to a gene: 10. The germline V gene encodes CDR1 SEHNR and CDR2 FQNEAQ (reference sequence).

The table lists this clone with a few counts. This chain connects TRBV5-1 to TRBJ2-1, with 10 positions matching TRBD2. J lost 4 bases, V lost 1 base, and 2 bases had no gene match. CDR3 length equals 15 residues. Germline CDR1 is SGHRS and CDR2 is YFSETQ. As DNA, the CDR3 is TGCGCCAGCAGCTTGAGGACTAGCGGATACAATGAGCAGTTCTTC. It codes for CASSLRTSGYNEQFF.

The chain uses TRBV6-1 and TRBJ1-5, with D unresolved. The CDR3 extends over 15 amino acids. Between the trimmed V and J ends, which lost 3 bases and 0 bases, there was a span of 9 bases. Germline V gene sequence: CDR1 MNHNS, CDR2 SASEGT. The DNA of the CDR3 is TGTGCCAGCAGTGAGGTAGCAGTTAGCAATCAGCCCCAGCATTTT. Protein: CASSEVAVSNQPQHF.

This chain uses TRBV11-2 with TRBJ2-1, with D possibly TRBD2 on 6 matching bases. This CDR3 is built from 15 residues. The germline CDR1 and CDR2 sequences are SGHAT and FQNNGV. V was shortened by 5 bases and J by 12 bases, with 23 bases between the two germline ends. The CDR3 nucleotides read TGTGCCAGCAGCCGAAACTCCGGGACTTCGCAGGGGCAGTTCTTC. It translates to CASSRNSGTSQGQFF.

The chain employs TRBV5-4 and TRBJ1-2; D is unresolved. Trimming left V 4 bases short and J 2 bases short, with 12 bases between. Germline V gene lookup returns CDR1 SGHNT and CDR2 YYREEE (reference sequence). This CDR3 region has 14 residues. The CDR3 region is CASSLPNRNYGYTF. The CDR3, as DNA: TGTGCCAGCAGCCTACCCAACCGAAACTATGGCTACACCTTC.

The chain couples TRBV19 to TRBJ1-4; TRBD1 is a possible D gene (5 bases). The germline CDR1 and CDR2 sequences are LNHDA and SQIVND (reference sequence). Trimming removed 6 bases at V and 6 bases at J, with 14 bases between. This CDR3 comprises 14 residues. CDR3 in DNA: TGTGCCAGTAGACCCCTCGGGGGGGATGAAAAACTGTTTTTT. Protein product: CASRPLGGDEKLFF.

The V call is TRBV18, the J call TRBJ1-2, with no clear D. Germline V gives CDR1 KGHSH, CDR2 LQKENI. There are 15 residues in the CDR3. V dropped 2 bases and J dropped 5 bases, with 15 bases sitting between them. CDR3 bases: TGTGCCAGCTCACCATCTCTCAGAACTCTTTATGGCTACACCTTC. It yields the protein CASSPSLRTLYGYTF. Filled out from reference TRBV18 and TRBJ1-2, the complete variable domain reads NAGVMQNPRHLVRRRGQEARLRCSPMKGHSHVYWYRQLPEEGLKFMVYLQKENIIDESGMPKERFSAEFPKEGPSILRIQQVVRGDSAAYFCASSPSLRTLYGYTFGSGTRLTVV.

J is TRBJ1-5 and V is TRBV12-3 or TRBV12-4; possible D gene TRBD1, 5 bases. Trimming took off 3 bases at V and 6 bases at J, with 9 bases between the two ends. This CDR3 has 13 residues. The CDR3 DNA reads TGTGCCAGCAGTTTCAGGGCCCGTCAGCCCCAGCATTTT. As protein: CASSFRARQPQHF.

The V and J genes are TRBV6-6 and TRBJ2-7, with 11 nucleotides matching TRBD1. Trimming cost V 7 bases and J 4 bases; bases outside gene matches: 9. The CDR3 loop spans 15 amino acids. The V gene's germline CDR1 is MNHNY and CDR2 SVGAGI (reference sequence). CDR3 sequence reads: CASTGRTGGRYEQYF. The CDR3 nucleotides read TGTGCCAGCACCGGACGGACAGGGGGCAGGTACGAGCAGTACTTC.

The chain links TRBV7-6 to TRBJ2-3, with 12 positions matching TRBD1. The CDR3 is 16 residues long. Germline loops: CDR1 SGHVS, CDR2 FNYEAQ. V shed 5 bases and J 7 bases; nucleotides not matched to a gene: 10. CDR3 nucleotide sequence: TGTGCCAGCAGCCCCCCCTCCGGGACAGGGGGCTATACGCAGTATTTT. Protein sequence: CASSPPSGTGGYTQYF.

The V and J genes are TRBV7-9 and TRBJ1-2; D uncertain. The CDR3 contains 13 residues. V lost 2 bases and J 6 bases, leaving 10 bases between the germline ends. Germline values: CDR1 SEHNR, CDR2 FQNEAQ (reference sequence). CDR3 loop: CASSLFSGDGYTF. The CDR3, as DNA: TGTGCCAGCAGCTTATTCTCTGGGGATGGCTACACCTTC.

The rearrangement links TRBV2 to TRBJ2-5; D is undetermined. This CDR3 is built from 13 residues. With 6 bases removed from V and 2 bases from J, the gap between germline ends came to 10 bases. Germline V gene lookup returns CDR1 SNHLY and CDR2 FYNNEI. CDR3: CASRATTQETQYF. The CDR3 bases are TGTGCCAGCAGGGCTACCACTCAAGAGACCCAGTACTTC.

The chain employs TRBV6-5 and TRBJ1-6, with D possibly matching TRBD1 (6 bases). There are 15 residues in the CDR3. V lost 4 bases to trimming and J lost 1 base, with 8 bases between them. CDR1 is MNHEY and CDR2 is SVGAGI in the germline V gene. DNA of the CDR3: TGTGCCAGCAGTTGGGACACTTCCTATAATTCACCCCTCCACTTT. Translating gives CASSWDTSYNSPLHF.

This sequence joins TRBV3-1 (or the pseudogene TRBV3-2) and TRBJ1-3; tentatively, D is TRBD1 (6 bases). This CDR3 is 16 amino acids long. Germline loops: CDR1 LGHDT, CDR2 YNNKEL (reference sequence). V was clipped by 2 bases and J by 0 bases, with 11 bases between them. CDR3 coding DNA: TGTGCCAGCAGCCAAACGGACAGCCTCTCTGGAAACACCATATATTTT. It specifies CASSQTDSLSGNTIYF.

The genes are TRBV9 and TRBJ1-1, with 10 nucleotides matching TRBD1. V gave up 0 bases and J gave up 14 bases; unmatched junction bases: 10. The CDR3 is 14 amino acids. CDR1 SGDLS and CDR2 YYNGEE come from the germline V gene. This CDR3 is CASSVEWAGTGAFF. Here the CDR3 DNA reads TGTGCCAGCAGCGTAGAATGGGCGGGGACAGGGGCGTTCTTT.